This T cell receptor (beta chain) was retrieved from a study of Ad26.COV2.S vaccination and SARS-CoV-2 variants. Looking at the study overall: Ad26.COV2.S was injected intramuscularly once or twice, 56 days apart. Study results and caveats: It was vaccine recipients, not placebo recipients, who had the higher spike-specific TCR breadth.

Comment on this clone: Its target is unknown.

Assay used: immunoSEQ multiplex PCR; TCRdb lists only in-frame clones, some missing. The sample lists 300,000 to 350,000 clones, about 85% occurring once. Stated treatment: some 20 received Ad26.COV2.S at low or high dose, single or two shots; roughly five received placebo; per-sample allocation not given. Vaccine and placebo recipients were sampled on day 63 after the first injection. The shot given was an Ad26 vector that makes Wuhan-strain SARS-CoV-2 spike. The CDR3 has 13 amino acids. Trimming removed 5 bases from V and 4 bases from J, with 11 bases in between. The germline CDR1 and CDR2 sequences are SGHTA and FQGNSA.

The material sequenced was peripheral blood, taken in a trial of Ad26.COV2.S vaccine versus placebo. The chain employs TRBV7-2 and TRBJ1-1; D not certain. The clonotype originates from a person between 18 and 65 years old who received the Ad26.COV2.S COVID-19 vaccine or a placebo. The CDR3: CASSPRGSTEAFF. The DNA for the CDR3 is TGTGCCAGCAGCCCTCGGGGTAGCACTGAAGCTTTCTTT.